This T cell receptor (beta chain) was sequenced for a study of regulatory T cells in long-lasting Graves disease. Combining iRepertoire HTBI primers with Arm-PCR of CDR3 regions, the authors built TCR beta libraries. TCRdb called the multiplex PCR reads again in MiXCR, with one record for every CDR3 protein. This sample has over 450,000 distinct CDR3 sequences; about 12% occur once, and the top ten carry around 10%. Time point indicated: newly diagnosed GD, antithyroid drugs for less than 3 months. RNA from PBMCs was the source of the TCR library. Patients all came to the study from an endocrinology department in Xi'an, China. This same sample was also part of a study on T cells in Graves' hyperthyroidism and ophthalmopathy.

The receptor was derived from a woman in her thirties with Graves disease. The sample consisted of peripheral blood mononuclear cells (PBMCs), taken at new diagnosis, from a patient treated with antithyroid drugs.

CDR3: CAINRASGTYNEQFF. The CDR3 DNA reads TGTGCCATCAATAGGGCTAGCGGAACCTACAATGAGCAGTTCTTC. The chain carries TRBV10-3 and TRBJ2-1; 7 nucleotides line up with TRBD2. In germline, CDR1 is ENHRY, CDR2 SYGVKD. V shed 7 bases, J shed 2 bases, and the junction held 8 bases outside the gene matches. This CDR3 is built from 15 residues.